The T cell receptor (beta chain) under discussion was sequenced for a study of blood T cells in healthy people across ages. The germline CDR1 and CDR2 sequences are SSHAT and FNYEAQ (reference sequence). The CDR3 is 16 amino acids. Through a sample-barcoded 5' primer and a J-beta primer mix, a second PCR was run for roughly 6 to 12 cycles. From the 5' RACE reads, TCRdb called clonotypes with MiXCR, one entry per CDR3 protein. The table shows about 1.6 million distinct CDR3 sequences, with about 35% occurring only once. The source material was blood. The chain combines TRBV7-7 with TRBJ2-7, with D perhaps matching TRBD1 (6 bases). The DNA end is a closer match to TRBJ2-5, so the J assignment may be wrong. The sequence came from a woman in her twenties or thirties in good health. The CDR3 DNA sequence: TGTGCCAGCAGCCCCCGGGACACTAATCCTTGGGAGACCCAGTACTTC. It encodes CASSPRDTNPWETQYF.